Presented here are 12 T cell receptor beta chains from one specimen sequenced in a study of control samples from healthy donors and cancer patients (dated by TCRdb to about 2020). Library preparation used the immunoSEQ multiplex PCR assay. TCRdb obtained this table from immuneACCESS and retained in-frame rearrangements with V and J assigned. These tables miss some clones; where compared with another copy, unresolved V genes account for less than half of the shortfall, and the remainder is unexplained. Within this sample are about 44,000 clones, with around 70% of them counted one time only. 15% to 20% of the sample goes to the ten largest clones. Specimen: formalin-fixed, paraffin-embedded tissue. Every receptor here comes from a male donor with melanoma.

This chain's CDR3 is CASSLEYWVNNEQFF. DNA for the CDR3: TGTGCCAGCAGCTTGGAGTACTGGGTAAACAATGAGCAGTTCTTC. The V call is TRBV5-4, the J call TRBJ2-1; D is unresolved. The ends were cut back, 0 bases at V and 5 bases at J, with 12 bases in the middle. Germline V CDR1 and CDR2: SGHNT, YYREEE (reference sequence). The CDR3 runs 15 residues.

The gene calls are TRBV5-1 and TRBJ2-3; D assignment may be TRBD1 or TRBD2 (6 bases each). The CDR3 covers 17 residues. V lost 0 bases, J lost 9 bases, and 23 bases lay in between. Germline V gene lookup returns CDR1 SGHRS and CDR2 YFSETQ. As DNA, the CDR3 is TGCGCCAGCAGCTTGGACTTCTCCGGGGGCTCACCGGGGACGCAGTATTTT. This gives the protein CASSLDFSGGSPGTQYF.

The CDR3 region has the DNA TGTGCCAGCAGTAGGACCCGGGCCGCCGTTGGGACCCAGTACTTC. Protein product: CASSRTRAAVGTQYF. The chain has TRBV28 and TRBJ2-5, with D hard to call. CDR3 size: 15 residues. V lost 5 bases to trimming and J lost 7 bases, with 20 bases between them. CDR1 is MDHEN and CDR2 is SYDVKM in the germline V gene.

The chain has TRBV28 and TRBJ1-4; TRBD1 might be the D (6 bases). The V end lost 2 bases, the J end lost 11 bases, and 24 bases lay between the germline ends. The CDR3 is 17 residues long. Germline V gives CDR1 MDHEN, CDR2 SYDVKM. The chain's CDR3 is CASSLATPGALGGKLFF. Here the CDR3 DNA reads TGTGCCAGCAGTTTAGCGACTCCGGGGGCGCTGGGTGGGAAACTGTTTTTT.

The chain employs TRBV10-3 and TRBJ2-1; maybe TRBD1 (7 bases). The V end lost 6 bases, the J end lost 0 bases, and 24 bases lay between the germline ends. The germline gives CDR1 ENHRY, CDR2 SYGVKD. There are 19 residues in the CDR3. DNA of the CDR3: TGTGCCATCAGACGTACCGGGACAGAAGGCGGGATCTCCTACAATGAGCAGTTCTTC. Translation: CAIRRTGTEGGISYNEQFF.

The chain joins TRBV30 to TRBJ2-7, with 10 bases that match TRBD2. The germline CDR1 and CDR2 sequences are GTSNPN and SVGIG (reference sequence). V gave up 3 bases and J gave up 1 base; unmatched junction bases: 9. This CDR3 has 16 amino acids. CDR3 in DNA: TGTGCCTGGAGAGGAGCGGGAGGGCCTCGGTCCTACGAGCAGTACTTC. Translating it yields CAWRGAGGPRSYEQYF.

By proportion, this clone is medium-sized. The chain combines TRBV2 with TRBJ1-5; no reliable D call. CDR1 and CDR2 from the germline V gene are SNHLY and FYNNEI. V lost 3 bases and J 0 bases, leaving 0 bases between the germline ends. This CDR3 region has 12 residues. The chain's CDR3 is CASSDSNQPQHF. In nucleotides, the CDR3 is TGTGCCAGCAGTGATAGCAATCAGCCCCAGCATTTT. The full variable domain, rest sourced from reference TRBV2 and TRBJ1-5, is EPEVTQTPSHQVTQMGQEVILRCVPISNHLYFYWYRQILGQKVEFLVSFYNNEISEKSEIFDDQFSVERPDGSNFTLKIRSTKLEDSAMYFCASSDSNQPQHFGDGTRLSIL.

The chain employs TRBV28 and TRBJ1-2; D ambiguous. Germline assignment: CDR1 MDHEN and CDR2 SYDVKM. The CDR3 consists of 13 residues. V gave up 7 bases and J gave up 6 bases, with 15 bases separating them. CDR3 bases: TGTGCCAGCACCCCGCCGGTGGATCATGGCTACACCTTC. This translates into CASTPPVDHGYTF.

The CDR3 spells CSASDGTEGNNSPLHF. DNA for the CDR3: TGCAGTGCTAGTGACGGGACGGAGGGGAATAATTCACCCCTCCACTTT. The chain couples TRBV20-1 to TRBJ1-6; D might be TRBD1 (5 bases). The ends were cut back, 3 bases at V and 5 bases at J, with 17 bases in the middle. CDR3 length equals 16 residues. Germline loops: CDR1 DFQATT, CDR2 SNEGSKA (reference sequence).

The chain employs TRBV27 and TRBJ1-3, with D unclear. CDR3 length: 14 residues. Trimming removed 3 bases from V and 1 base from J, with 7 bases in between. The germline V gene has CDR1 MNHEY and CDR2 SMNVEV (reference sequence). CDR3 residues: CASSFSGSGNTIYF. The CDR3 nucleotides read TGTGCCAGCAGTTTCTCGGGGTCTGGAAACACCATATATTTT.

The CDR3 reads CASSINRRGTDSNQPQHF. CDR3 sequence (DNA): TGTGCCAGTAGTATAAATCGTCGAGGGACAGATAGCAATCAGCCCCAGCATTTT. J is TRBJ1-5 and V is TRBV19; 7 bases match TRBD1. The CDR3 is 18 amino acids. V shed 2 bases and J 0 bases; nucleotides not matched to a gene: 10. Germline loops: CDR1 LNHDA, CDR2 SQIVND (reference sequence).

About this clone: This may arise from a read error, as a much more abundant clone is one base away. The chain is built from TRBV14 and TRBJ2-2; D unclear. Germline-derived CDR1 and CDR2 are SGHDN and FVKESK. The CDR3 runs 13 residues. Trimming left V 0 bases short and J 6 bases short, with 5 bases between. The CDR3 bases are TGTGCCAGCAGCCAAGATTCCGCCGGGGAGCTGTTTTTT. Amino acid sequence: CASSQDSAGELFF.